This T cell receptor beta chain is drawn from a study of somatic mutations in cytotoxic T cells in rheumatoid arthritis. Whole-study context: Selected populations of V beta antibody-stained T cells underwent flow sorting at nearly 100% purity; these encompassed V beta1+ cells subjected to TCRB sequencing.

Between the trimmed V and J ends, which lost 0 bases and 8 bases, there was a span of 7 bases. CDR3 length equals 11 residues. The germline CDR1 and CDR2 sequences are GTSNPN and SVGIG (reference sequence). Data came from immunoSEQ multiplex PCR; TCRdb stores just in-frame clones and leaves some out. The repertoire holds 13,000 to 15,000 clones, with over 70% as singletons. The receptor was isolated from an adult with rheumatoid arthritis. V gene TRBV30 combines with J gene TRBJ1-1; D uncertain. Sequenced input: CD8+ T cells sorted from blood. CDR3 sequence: CAWSVSAEAFF. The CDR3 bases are TGTGCCTGGAGTGTATCAGCCGAAGCTTTCTTT.